This T cell receptor beta chain was sequenced for a study of early T cells in non-severe SARS-CoV-2 infection. Study-wide results and caveats: VDJdb matching, biased toward anti-spike CD8 responses, missed private and CD4 specificities.

Each cDNA molecule carried a unique molecular identifier. TCRdb itself ran the 5' RACE reads through MiXCR, one entry per CDR3 protein. The sample shows tens of thousands of distinct CDR3 sequences, roughly 5.2% of them seen only once. Per germline, CDR1 SGHVS and CDR2 FNYEAQ. Trimming took off 5 bases at V and 5 bases at J, with 12 bases between the two ends. This CDR3 is 13 amino acids long. Concerning this clonotype: The antigen remains undetermined.

This TCR was sampled from an adult who was a healthcare worker with PCR-confirmed SARS-CoV-2 infection or an uninfected control (not recorded which). The chain joins TRBV7-6 to TRBJ2-5; possible D gene TRBD1, 7 bases. The sequenced sample was whole blood. The CDR3 bases are TGTGCCAGCAGCGCGGGACAGTTGGAGACCCAGTACTTC. Translated, it gives CASSAGQLETQYF.